This TCR beta chain was captured in a study of blood T cell repertoires in COVID-19. Study overall: Collection of acute and convalescent COVID-19 samples took place in the United States, Italy and Spain. The cDNA or gDNA used as material had been derived from T cells, B-cell-depleted T cells, or PBMCs.

Germline V gene lookup returns CDR1 MNHEY and CDR2 SVGAGI. V gave up 5 bases and J gave up 9 bases; unmatched junction bases: 7. The CDR3 runs to 15 residues. The authors' processing: Amplification from reference gene primers served as the basis for estimated nucleated cell counts. Sequenced by immunoSEQ multiplex PCR; TCRdb stores in-frame clones only, minus some. That table supplies the V and J calls and clone size; D and trimming were determined from the DNA. The sample yields over 100,000 clones, just over 85% seen once. Sequences were obtained from peripheral blood. The clonotype originates from a man aged 40-50 years with acute or convalescent COVID-19. This sequence joins TRBV6-5 and TRBJ2-1; TRBD2 agrees at 13 bases. CDR3 residues: CASSRTSGSLGEQFF. The CDR3 DNA reads TGTGCCAGCAGTCGGACTAGCGGGAGTCTAGGTGAGCAGTTCTTC.